The clone carrying this T cell receptor beta chain was observed at least ten times. Its target is unknown. Uncontrolled infection, other autoimmune disease, pregnancy or lactation barred patients from enrollment. These data belong to a study of T cells in Graves' hyperthyroidism and ophthalmopathy. Overall study context: Once the initial diagnosis was made, peripheral blood was obtained before any treatment.

The CDR3 is 16 amino acids. V was shortened by 4 bases and J by 1 base, with 16 bases between the two germline ends. Germline loops: CDR1 MNHEY, CDR2 SMNVEV (reference sequence). TCR beta CDR3 region amplification was performed from RNA transcripts. Researchers ran a first-round RT-PCR on the TCR CDR3 using the HTBI primer set. From the multiplex PCR reads, TCRdb called clonotypes with MiXCR, one entry per CDR3 protein. The table records 620,000 or so distinct CDR3 sequences, approximately 14% of them present only once. Study-wide points: Among clonotypes expanded in thyroid above 0.001, most were also found in blood.

This sequence joins TRBV27 and TRBJ1-1; no clear D. The sequenced sample was blood. This sequence originates from a woman in her forties or fifties with Graves' ophthalmopathy. The CDR3 nucleotides read TGTGCCAGCAGTTCGTTACCGACTCGAGCGAACACTGAAGCTTTCTTT. This sequence encodes CASSSLPTRANTEAFF.